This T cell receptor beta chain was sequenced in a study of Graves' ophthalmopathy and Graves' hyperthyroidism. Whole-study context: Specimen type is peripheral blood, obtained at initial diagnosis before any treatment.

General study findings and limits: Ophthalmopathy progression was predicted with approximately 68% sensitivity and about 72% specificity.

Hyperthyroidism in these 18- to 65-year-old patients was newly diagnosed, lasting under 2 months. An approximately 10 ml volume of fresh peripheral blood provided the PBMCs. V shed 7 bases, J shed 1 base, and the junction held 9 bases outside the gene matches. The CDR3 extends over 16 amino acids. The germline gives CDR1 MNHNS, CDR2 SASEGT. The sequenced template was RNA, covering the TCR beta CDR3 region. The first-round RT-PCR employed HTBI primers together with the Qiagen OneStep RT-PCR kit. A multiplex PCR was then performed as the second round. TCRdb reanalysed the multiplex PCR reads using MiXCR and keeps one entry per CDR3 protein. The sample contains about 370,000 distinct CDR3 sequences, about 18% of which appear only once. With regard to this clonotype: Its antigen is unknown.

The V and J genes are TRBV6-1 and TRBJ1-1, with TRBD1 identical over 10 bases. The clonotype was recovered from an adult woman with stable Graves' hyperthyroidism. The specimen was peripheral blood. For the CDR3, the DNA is TGTGCCAGCATCAAGACAGGGGGCTACCAGAACACTGAAGCTTTCTTT. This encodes CASIKTGGYQNTEAFF.